The entry that follows covers one TCR beta chain sequence. The data were taken from a study of blood T cell repertoires in COVID-19. Generated by immunoSEQ multiplex PCR, the TCRdb table keeps only in-frame clones and is missing some. Of 65,000 to 70,000 clones in the sample, 75% to 85% are singletons; the top ten hold just under 6.5%. Germline CDR1 reads SGHNT; CDR2 reads YYREEE (reference sequence). V was shortened by 3 bases and J by 2 bases, with 14 bases between the two germline ends. The CDR3 totals 16 residues. Sequences were obtained from peripheral blood. The receptor was isolated from a woman aged 60-75 years with acute or convalescent COVID-19. The V call is TRBV5-4, the J call TRBJ2-2, with a tentative D call TRBD2 (5 bases). In DNA, the CDR3 is TGTGCCAGCAGCTCTCCGACCGGGGAAAACACCGGGGAGCTGTTTTTT. This sequence encodes CASSSPTGENTGELFF.